This entry features one T cell receptor (beta chain) sequence. CDR3 length: 15 residues. The germline gives CDR1 MNHEY, CDR2 SMNVEV (reference sequence). The trim removed 4 bases at V and 3 bases at J, leaving 8 bases unmatched. The data stem from a study of blood T cell repertoires in COVID-19. Whole-study context: Acute and convalescent COVID-19 samples came from the United States, Italy and Spain. The analysed material was cDNA or gDNA that came from T cells, B-cell-depleted T cells, or PBMCs.

As processed by the authors: It was from reference gene primer amplification that nucleated cell counts were estimated. The protocol was immunoSEQ multiplex PCR, while the TCRdb copy is restricted to in-frame clones and leaves out a portion. V, J and clone size were drawn from that table, and D and trimming were deduced from the DNA. The sample carries over 25,000 clones, around 90% recorded once. Sequencing used peripheral blood. This clonotype originated in a man aged 50 to 59 with active COVID-19. V usage is TRBV27 and J usage is TRBJ2-7; 8 bases agree with TRBD2. The CDR3, as DNA: TGTGCCAGCAGTTCCCGGGGGAGCGGGAGCTACGAGCAGTACTTC. It is translated as CASSSRGSGSYEQYF.